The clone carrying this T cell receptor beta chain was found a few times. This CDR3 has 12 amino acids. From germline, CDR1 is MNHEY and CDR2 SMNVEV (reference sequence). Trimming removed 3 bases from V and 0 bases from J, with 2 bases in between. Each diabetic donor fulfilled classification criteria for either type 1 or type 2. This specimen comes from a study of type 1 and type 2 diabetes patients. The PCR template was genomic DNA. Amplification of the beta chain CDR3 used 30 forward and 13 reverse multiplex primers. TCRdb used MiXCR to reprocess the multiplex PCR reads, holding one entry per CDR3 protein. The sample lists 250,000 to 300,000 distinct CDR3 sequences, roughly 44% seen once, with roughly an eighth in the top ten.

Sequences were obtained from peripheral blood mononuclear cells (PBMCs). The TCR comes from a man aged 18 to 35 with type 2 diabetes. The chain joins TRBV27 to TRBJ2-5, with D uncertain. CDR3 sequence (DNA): TGTGCCAGCAGTTTTGACCAAGAGACCCAGTACTTC. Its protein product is CASSFDQETQYF.